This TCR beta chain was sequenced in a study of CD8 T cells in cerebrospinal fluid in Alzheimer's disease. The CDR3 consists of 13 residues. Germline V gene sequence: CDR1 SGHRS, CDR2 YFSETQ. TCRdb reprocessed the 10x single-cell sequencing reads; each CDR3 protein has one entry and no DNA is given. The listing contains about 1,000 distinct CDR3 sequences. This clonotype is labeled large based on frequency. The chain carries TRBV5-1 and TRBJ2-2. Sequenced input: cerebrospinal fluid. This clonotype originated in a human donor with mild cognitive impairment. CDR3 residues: CASSLELQGELFF.